This entry lists 26 T cell receptor beta chains sequenced from one sample in a study of shared clonotypes between healthy human individuals. Sequencing was performed with immunoSEQ multiplex PCR; in TCRdb, only in-frame clones are kept and a portion is missing. The table shows about 2 million clones, with approximately 94% occurring only once. Terminally differentiated effector memory CD45RA+ cells were excluded from the naive CD8 cells, which were CD45RO-negative and positively selected for CCR7. The sequencing input was naive CD8+ T cells sorted from blood. The receptors were sampled from a man between 18 and 35 years old in good health.

The chain has TRBV21-1 and TRBJ1-5. TRBV21-1 is deemed a pseudogene. This CDR3 is 19 amino acids long. In nucleotides, the CDR3 is TGTGCCAGCAGCAAAGCCCCCCTTTCGGTATCGGGTTGGGGTCAGCCCCAGCATTTT. It translates to CASSKAPLSVSGWGQPQHF.

The chain has TRBV5-1 and TRBJ2-5; possibly TRBD1 or TRBD2 for D (6 bases each). This CDR3 is built from 15 residues. V was cut by 1 base and J by 0 bases, with 10 bases left in between. Germline CDR1 and CDR2: SGHRS and YFSETQ. CDR3 coding DNA: TGCGCCAGCAGCTTGTGGGGGGCCGACCAAGAGACCCAGTACTTC. Amino acid sequence: CASSLWGADQETQYF. Full variable domain (outside the CDR3, taken from reference TRBV5-1 and TRBJ2-5): KAGVTQTPRYLIKTRGQQVTLSCSPISGHRSVSWYQQTPGQGLQFLFEYFSETQRNKGNFPGRFSGRQFSNSRSEMNVSTLELGDSALYLCASSLWGADQETQYFGPGTRLLVL.

The chain is built from TRBV30 and TRBJ2-7; unclear D gene. The CDR3 extends over 13 amino acids. Trimming shortened V by 2 bases and J by 3 bases, and 11 bases separated the two germline ends. In germline, CDR1 is GTSNPN, CDR2 SVGIG (reference sequence). The CDR3 region has the DNA TGTGCCTGGAGTCCGTCAGCTTACTACGAGCAGTACTTC. Protein: CAWSPSAYYEQYF. Filled out from reference TRBV30 and TRBJ2-7, the complete variable domain reads SQTIHQWPATLVQPVGSPLSLECTVEGTSNPNLYWYRQAAGRGLQLLFYSVGIGQISSEVPQNLSASRPQDRQFILSSKKLLLSDSGFYLCAWSPSAYYEQYFGPGTRLTVT.

This chain uses TRBV7-9 with TRBJ2-5; 9 nucleotides align to TRBD1. V shed 1 base and J 0 bases; nucleotides not matched to a gene: 6. The CDR3 has 17 residues. Germline V gene data show CDR1 as SEHNR and CDR2 as FQNEAQ (reference sequence). CDR3 coding DNA: TGTGCCAGCAGCTTAGTCGGGGACAGGGAGTACCAAGAGACCCAGTACTTC. It codes for CASSLVGDREYQETQYF.

V usage is TRBV7-2 and J usage is TRBJ2-1, with TRBD2 as a possible D gene (5 bases). The CDR3 consists of 16 residues. The germline gives CDR1 SGHTA, CDR2 FQGNSA. V lost 1 base, J lost 5 bases, and 15 bases lay in between. The DNA of the CDR3 is TGTGCCAGCAGCTTAGACCGGGGAAGACCCCACAATGAGCAGTTCTTC. Its protein is CASSLDRGRPHNEQFF.

Turning to this clone: At the DNA level, this CDR3 is encoded by other sequences in the same sample as well. The V and J genes are TRBV2 and TRBJ1-1; possible D gene TRBD1, 5 bases. There are 13 residues in the CDR3. Germline V gene lookup returns CDR1 SNHLY and CDR2 FYNNEI. With 4 bases removed from V and 2 bases from J, the gap between germline ends came to 8 bases. In DNA, the CDR3 is TGTGCCAGCAGTGTGACAGATAACACTGAAGCTTTCTTT. Residues: CASSVTDNTEAFF.

V and J are TRBV19 and TRBJ2-1, with a possible D match to TRBD1 (5 bases). Germline V CDR1 and CDR2: LNHDA, SQIVND (reference sequence). Trimming took 7 bases from V and 2 from J, leaving 15 bases between them. The CDR3 is 15 residues long. This CDR3 reads CASTIDSDPYNEQFF. The CDR3 nucleotides are TGTGCCAGTACCATCGACAGTGACCCCTACAATGAGCAGTTCTTC.

The gene calls are TRBV5-1 and TRBJ2-5, with 8 bases lining up with TRBD1. Trimming at V came to 4 bases and at J to 4 bases, leaving 9 bases not matched to a gene. Germline V gives CDR1 SGHRS, CDR2 YFSETQ. The CDR3 length is 15 residues. In DNA form, the CDR3 reads TGCGCCAGCAGCCCGGGACAGGTCGGTATAGAGACCCAGTACTTC. Amino acids: CASSPGQVGIETQYF.

This clone was detected only once. The rearrangement links TRBV19 to TRBJ2-1, with a possible D match to TRBD2 (6 bases). Per germline, CDR1 LNHDA and CDR2 SQIVND (reference sequence). The V and J ends lost 2 bases and 8 bases respectively, with 19 bases between them. The CDR3 has 16 residues. The CDR3 region is CASSIRGGWEQYEQFF. The DNA for the CDR3 is TGTGCCAGTAGTATACGGGGAGGTTGGGAACAATATGAGCAGTTCTTC.

V usage is TRBV11-2 and J usage is TRBJ2-1; weak D call: TRBD1 (8 bases). Germline loops: CDR1 SGHAT, CDR2 FQNNGV. The CDR3 covers 16 residues. The V and J ends lost 5 bases and 4 bases respectively, with 18 bases between them. CDR3 bases: TGTGCCAGCAGCCGCCTACAGGGGGGGATTTACAATGAGCAGTTCTTC. Translated: CASSRLQGGIYNEQFF.

The chain has TRBV25-1 and TRBJ1-2; D is perhaps TRBD1 (6 bases). V was shortened by 6 bases and J by 5 bases, with 13 bases between the two germline ends. The CDR3 has 13 amino acids. The V gene's germline CDR1 is MGHDK and CDR2 SYGVNS. CDR3 DNA sequence: TGTGCCAGCAGCCCCGGGACACTTTATGGCTACACCTTC. Amino acids: CASSPGTLYGYTF.

The V call is TRBV4-1, the J call TRBJ1-4; a weak D match, TRBD1 (5 bases). This CDR3 contains 16 residues. Germline CDR1 and CDR2: MGHRA and YSYEKL. The V gene lost 0 bases and the J gene lost 4 bases, with 12 bases spanning the gap. CDR3 sequence: CASSQDREGINEKLFF. The CDR3 coding sequence is TGCGCCAGCAGCCAAGATAGGGAGGGGATTAATGAAAAACTGTTTTTT.

This chain joins TRBV10-3 and TRBJ1-2; perhaps TRBD1 as D (6 bases). Trimming removed 4 bases from V and 5 bases from J, with 11 bases in between. The germline V gene encodes CDR1 ENHRY and CDR2 SYGVKD. CDR3 length: 13 residues. The CDR3 DNA reads as TGTGCCATCAGTGTTGGGGGCGCATATGGCTACACCTTC. Amino acid sequence: CAISVGGAYGYTF.

The V gene is TRBV29-1, the J gene TRBJ2-5, with 8 bases aligning to TRBD1. Trimming at V came to 3 bases and at J to 2 bases, leaving 5 bases not matched to a gene. This CDR3 comprises 14 residues. CDR1 SQVTM and CDR2 ANQGSEA come from the germline V gene. CDR3 sequence: CSVDPDRDQETQYF. Written as DNA, the CDR3 is TGCAGCGTTGACCCGGACAGGGATCAAGAGACCCAGTACTTC.

The chain links TRBV10-3 to TRBJ1-6, with D perhaps TRBD1 (6 bases). Trimming stripped 2 bases from V and 9 bases from J, with 11 bases between. There are 14 residues in the CDR3. Germline V gene sequence: CDR1 ENHRY, CDR2 SYGVKD. The DNA for the CDR3 is TGTGCCATCAGTGAGCCTGGACAGACTTCACCCCTCCACTTT. It yields the protein CAISEPGQTSPLHF.

This clone was seen once. The chain links TRBV4-3 to TRBJ1-1, with a weak D call TRBD1 (6 bases). The CDR3 has 15 amino acids. CDR1 is LGHNA, CDR2 YSLEER, per germline. The V gene lost 0 bases and the J gene lost 4 bases, with 12 bases spanning the gap. For the CDR3, the DNA is TGCGCCAGCAGCCAAGATCTCTCAGGGGCCACTGAAGCTTTCTTT. Residues: CASSQDLSGATEAFF.

The CDR3 region has the DNA TGTGCCAGCAGTCACGGGACAGGCCGCTACTACGAGCAGTACTTC. The encoded protein is CASSHGTGRYYEQYF. This chain joins TRBV6-5 and TRBJ2-7; TRBD1 agrees at 8 bases. The V gene end was trimmed by 5 bases and the J gene end by 3 bases; junction bases not matched to a gene: 9. The CDR3 loop spans 15 amino acids. The germline gives CDR1 MNHEY, CDR2 SVGAGI.

The chain uses TRBV21-1 and TRBJ2-7. TRBV21-1 counts as a pseudogene. The CDR3 runs to 12 residues. The CDR3 nucleotides are TGTGCCAGCAGCAAAGCGCCCGACGAGCAGTACTTC. It encodes CASSKAPDEQYF.

The V and J genes are TRBV19 and TRBJ2-5, with TRBD1 matching 9 bases. The CDR3 loop spans 16 amino acids. Germline CDR1 reads LNHDA; CDR2 reads SQIVND (reference sequence). V lost 5 bases to trimming and J lost 5 bases; unmatched junction nucleotides: 12. This CDR3 is CASSPRTGEVFETQYF. The CDR3 DNA follows: TGTGCCAGTAGTCCCCGGACAGGGGAGGTATTTGAGACCCAGTACTTC.

The chain joins TRBV19 to TRBJ2-3, with D possibly matching TRBD2 (5 bases). Per the germline V gene, CDR1 is LNHDA and CDR2 is SQIVND (reference sequence). This CDR3 has 15 residues. V dropped 5 bases and J dropped 4 bases, with 16 bases sitting between them. CDR3 residues: CASSFYPLAADTQYF. The CDR3 bases are TGTGCCAGTAGTTTTTACCCCCTAGCTGCAGATACGCAGTATTTT.

This clone was detected only once. This rearrangement joins TRBV10-3 to TRBJ1-1, with a possible D match to TRBD1 (6 bases). CDR3 length equals 14 residues. The ends were cut back, 3 bases at V and 5 bases at J, with 13 bases in the middle. Germline CDR1 and CDR2: ENHRY and SYGVKD. The DNA for the CDR3 is TGTGCCATCAGTGACCCTAGAGGGGGAACTGAAGCTTTCTTT. Residues: CAISDPRGGTEAFF.

CDR3 sequence: CASSWDSGISPLHF. CDR3 sequence (DNA): TGTGCCAGCAGCTGGGACAGTGGGATTTCACCCCTCCACTTT. V and J are TRBV5-6 and TRBJ1-6, with TRBD1 matching 7 bases. This CDR3 has 14 residues. CDR1 and CDR2 from the germline V gene are SGHDT and YYEEEE. The V segment lost 3 bases and the J segment 9 bases; nucleotides outside the gene matches: 6. The full variable domain, its missing parts supplied by reference TRBV5-6 and TRBJ1-6, is DAGVTQSPTHLIKTRGQQVTLRCSPKSGHDTVSWYQQALGQGPQFIFQYYEEEERQRGNFPDRFSGHQFPNYSSELNVNALLLGDSALYLCASSWDSGISPLHFGNGTRLTVT.

This clone occurred once. The gene calls are TRBV19 and TRBJ1-2, with TRBD1 as a possible D gene (5 bases). Trimming removed 4 bases at V and 5 bases at J, with 17 bases between. The CDR3 consists of 15 residues. Germline CDR1 and CDR2: LNHDA and SQIVND (reference sequence). The CDR3 bases are TGTGCCAGTAGTACTTGGGACGGAGCGTGGTATGGCTACACCTTC. Residues: CASSTWDGAWYGYTF.

The chain carries TRBV13 and TRBJ2-5; 12 bases fit TRBD2. Trimming cost V 5 bases and J 4 bases; bases outside gene matches: 20. From germline, CDR1 is PRHDT and CDR2 FYEKMQ (reference sequence). This CDR3 contains 20 residues. The CDR3 loop reads CASSALGLTSGGDRGETQYF. The CDR3 nucleotides read TGTGCCAGCAGCGCCCTGGGGTTGACTAGCGGGGGAGACAGGGGAGAGACCCAGTACTTC.

On this clone: The sample holds other DNA sequences that translate to the same CDR3. This sequence joins TRBV9 and TRBJ1-1; TRBD1 aligns across 7 bases. Germline trimming cut 3 bases from V and 4 bases from J; bases unmatched to any gene: 3. From germline, CDR1 is SGDLS and CDR2 YYNGEE. CDR3 length equals 13 residues. The CDR3 DNA follows: TGTGCCAGCAGCGCAGGGGGATCCACTGAAGCTTTCTTT. As protein: CASSAGGSTEAFF. Using reference TRBV9 and TRBJ1-1 for the parts outside the CDR3, the full variable domain is DSGVTQTPKHLITATGQRVTLRCSPRSGDLSVYWYQQSLDQGLQFLIQYYNGEERAKGNILERFSAQQFPDLHSELNLSSLELGDSALYFCASSAGGSTEAFFGQGTRLTVV.

This clone was recorded once. The chain employs TRBV28 and TRBJ1-3; tentatively, D is TRBD1 (6 bases). Trimming left V 6 bases short and J 8 bases short, with 17 bases between. In germline, CDR1 is MDHEN, CDR2 SYDVKM. This CDR3 has 14 amino acids. CDR3 coding DNA: TGTGCCAGCAGCCCTGGACAGCTCCGGGACACCATATATTTT. Residues: CASSPGQLRDTIYF. The variable domain in full, completed from reference TRBV28 and TRBJ1-3, reads DVKVTQSSRYLVKRTGEKVFLECVQDMDHENMFWYRQDPGLGLRLIYFSYDVKMKEKGDIPEGYSVSREKKERFSLILESASTNQTSMYLCASSPGQLRDTIYFGEGSWLTVV.